The 27 T cell receptor beta chains below come from one sample, sequenced in a study of T cells after yellow fever vaccination. Via MiXCR, TCRdb re-called the 5' RACE reads, giving one row per CDR3 protein. The sample includes 500,000 to 650,000 distinct CDR3 sequences, roughly a sixth of them seen just once. Source: PBMCs, taken 5 to 6 days after the first yellow fever vaccination. The source of these receptors is a man between 18 and 35 years old who received the YFV17D yellow fever vaccine.

This chain uses TRBV10-3 with TRBJ1-6; maybe TRBD1 (5 bases). This CDR3 has 15 amino acids. Germline CDR1 reads ENHRY; CDR2 reads SYGVKD. Between the trimmed V and J ends, which lost 6 bases and 8 bases, there was a span of 17 bases. CDR3 sequence (DNA): TGTGCCATCAGGTCGGGGACCGCTCTTGATTCACCCCTCCACTTT. It encodes CAIRSGTALDSPLHF.

J is TRBJ2-3 and V is TRBV6-5, with TRBD2 matching 9 bases. In germline, CDR1 is MNHEY, CDR2 SVGAGI. The CDR3 covers 15 residues. J was trimmed by 5 bases and V by 4 bases; bases with no gene match: 7. The CDR3 DNA is TGTGCCAGCAGTTGGCAGCGGGGGGACCGAGATACGCAGTATTTT. Its protein is CASSWQRGDRDTQYF.

The chain employs TRBV4-1 and TRBJ1-1; 8 bases line up with TRBD1. The CDR3 covers 14 residues. The J segment lost 0 bases and the V segment lost 8 bases, leaving 5 bases of the junction unmatched. Germline values: CDR1 MGHRA, CDR2 YSYEKL. The CDR3 loop reads CASSGGSMNTEAFF. Written as DNA, the CDR3 is TGCGCCAGCTCAGGGGGCAGCATGAACACTGAAGCTTTCTTT.

This clonotype has a count of ten or more. The chain is built from TRBV11-1 and TRBJ2-2; no firm D call. The CDR3 runs to 15 residues. V lost 1 base, J lost 0 bases, and 6 bases lay in between. Germline CDR1 SGHAT, CDR2 FQDESV (reference sequence). This chain's CDR3 is CASSLGGANTGELFF. The CDR3 nucleotides are TGTGCCAGCAGCTTAGGCGGCGCGAACACCGGGGAGCTGTTTTTT.

The DNA of the CDR3 is TGCAGTGCTAGGGGGACAGGGGACTATGGCTACACCTTC. Translating it yields CSARGTGDYGYTF. The rearrangement joins TRBV20-1 to TRBJ1-2; TRBD1 aligns across 10 bases. V lost 3 bases, J lost 3 bases, and 1 base stayed unmatched. The CDR3 loop spans 13 amino acids. Germline CDR1 DFQATT, CDR2 SNEGSKA (reference sequence).

The chain has TRBV9 and TRBJ1-6; D is possibly TRBD1 (5 bases). Germline V lookup: CDR1 SGDLS, CDR2 YYNGEE. V was cut by 4 bases and J by 14 bases, with 19 bases left in between. There are 14 residues in the CDR3. The CDR3 DNA follows: TGTGCCAGCAGCATCGCCGGGACCGCCTCGGCCCTCCACTTT. Its translation is CASSIAGTASALHF.

The chain couples TRBV12-3 or TRBV12-4 to TRBJ2-1; the D gene could be TRBD1 or TRBD2 (6 bases each). This CDR3 has 16 amino acids. Trimming left V 6 bases short and J 7 bases short, with 22 bases between. The CDR3 loop is CASRRWQGGRGNEQFF. CDR3 nucleotides: TGTGCCAGCAGGCGCTGGCAAGGGGGGCGCGGGAATGAGCAGTTCTTC.

The rearrangement joins TRBV5-4 to TRBJ2-7; 8 nucleotides line up with TRBD1. The V gene end was trimmed by 6 bases and the J gene end by 2 bases; junction bases not matched to a gene: 7. Germline V gives CDR1 SGHNT, CDR2 YYREEE (reference sequence). This CDR3 region has 14 residues. In DNA, the CDR3 is TGTGCCAGCACTCCCGGGACAGGCGCCTACGAGCAGTACTTC. The encoded protein is CASTPGTGAYEQYF.

This clonotype was observed a few times. The V call is TRBV5-1, the J call TRBJ1-1, with D tentatively TRBD1 (5 bases). The germline V and J ends were trimmed by 4 bases and 3 bases, with 16 bases remaining between them. The CDR3 is 15 amino acids. Per the germline V gene, CDR1 is SGHRS and CDR2 is YFSETQ. For the CDR3, the DNA is TGCGCCAGCAGCGCTTCCGAGGGGCTGTACACTGAAGCTTTCTTT. The encoded protein is CASSASEGLYTEAFF. Based on the CDR3 plus reference TRBV5-1 and TRBJ1-1, the full variable domain is KAGVTQTPRYLIKTRGQQVTLSCSPISGHRSVSWYQQTPGQGLQFLFEYFSETQRNKGNFPGRFSGRQFSNSRSEMNVSTLELGDSALYLCASSASEGLYTEAFFGQGTRLTVV.

The chain carries TRBV20-1 and TRBJ2-7; TRBD1 agrees at 10 bases. CDR3 length: 15 residues. V was pared by 1 base and J by 3 bases, with 6 bases of the junction left unmatched. In germline, CDR1 is DFQATT, CDR2 SNEGSKA (reference sequence). CDR3 in DNA: TGCAGTGCTAGAGGGGCGGGACAGGGGCACTACGAGCAGTACGTC. It translates to CSARGAGQGHYEQYV.

This clonotype appeared a few times. The V gene is TRBV5-1, the J gene TRBJ2-5; TRBD1 agrees at 9 bases. CDR3 length: 15 amino acids. V was pared by 4 bases and J by 5 bases, with 9 bases of the junction left unmatched. Germline V gene lookup returns CDR1 SGHRS and CDR2 YFSETQ. DNA of the CDR3: TGCGCCAGCAGCCTCCCAACAGGGGGCGGCGAGACCCAGTACTTC. Translated, it gives CASSLPTGGGETQYF.

CDR3 coding DNA: TGCGCCAGCAGCTTGGAAGGGGTGCGCCGGTCTGGAAACACCATATATTTT. Amino acid sequence: CASSLEGVRRSGNTIYF. The chain has TRBV5-1 and TRBJ1-3; D might be TRBD1 (5 bases). CDR1 and CDR2 (germline): SGHRS, YFSETQ. The V and J ends lost 0 bases and 1 base respectively, with 14 bases between them. This CDR3 is 17 amino acids long.

The chain combines TRBV29-1 with TRBJ1-4; 9 positions match TRBD1. The J segment lost 8 bases and the V segment lost 4 bases, leaving 8 bases of the junction unmatched. Germline values: CDR1 SQVTM, CDR2 ANQGSEA. The CDR3 sequence is 14 residues long. DNA of the CDR3: TGCAGCGTTGTGGGGGACAGGGCGGGGGAAAAACTGTTTTTT. Translation gives CSVVGDRAGEKLFF.

The chain has TRBV11-2 and TRBJ1-3, with 7 bases lining up with TRBD1. J gave up 7 bases and V 3 bases, and 3 bases lay outside the gene matches. From germline, CDR1 is SGHAT and CDR2 FQNNGV. This CDR3 region has 13 residues. The CDR3 is CASSLTGLNTIYF. Written as DNA, the CDR3 is TGTGCCAGCAGCTTGACAGGGCTGAACACCATATATTTT.

This clonotype was seen repeatedly, ten times or more. V gene TRBV5-1 combines with J gene TRBJ2-7; perhaps TRBD2 as D (5 bases). This CDR3 has 14 amino acids. Germline-derived CDR1 and CDR2 are SGHRS and YFSETQ. Trimming cost V 5 bases and J 3 bases, with 15 bases left between them. CDR3 sequence reads: CASSLPDSLYEQYF. The DNA for the CDR3 is TGCGCCAGCAGTCTCCCGGACTCCCTCTACGAGCAGTACTTC.

The chain uses TRBV9 and TRBJ2-2, with 10 bases identical to TRBD1. CDR3 length: 15 residues. Trimming removed 4 bases from V and 6 bases from J; junction bases left unmatched: 6. Germline loops: CDR1 SGDLS, CDR2 YYNGEE. The CDR3: CASSPEGTGAGELFF. The CDR3 coding sequence is TGTGCCAGCAGCCCAGAGGGGACAGGGGCCGGGGAGCTGTTTTTT.

This clonotype was recorded many times. V and J are TRBV3-1 and TRBJ1-5, with a weak D call TRBD1 (6 bases). Germline V CDR1 and CDR2: LGHDT, YNNKEL (reference sequence). The CDR3 is 15 residues long. Deletions cut 0 bases from V and 7 bases from J, with 13 bases between. CDR3 nucleotides: TGTGCCAGCAGCCAAGATCCCCAGGGGCGCCAGCCCCAGCATTTT. This gives the protein CASSQDPQGRQPQHF. Looking up the rest from reference TRBV3-1 and TRBJ1-5 gives the full variable domain: DTAVSQTPKYLVTQMGNDKSIKCEQNLGHDTMYWYKQDSKKFLKIMFSYNNKELIINETVPNRFSPKSPDKAHLNLHINSLELGDSAVYFCASSQDPQGRQPQHFGDGTRLSIL.

J is TRBJ2-7 and V is TRBV7-9; 7 bases are a match to TRBD2. The trim removed 5 bases at V and 2 bases at J, leaving 9 bases unmatched. The germline CDR1 and CDR2 sequences are SEHNR and FQNEAQ (reference sequence). The CDR3 consists of 15 residues. The CDR3 DNA reads as TGTGCCAGCAGCCTGGGGAGGGGCCCGACCTACGAGCAGTACGTC. Translating gives CASSLGRGPTYEQYV.

The J gene is TRBJ2-7, the V gene TRBV20-1; 7 positions match TRBD1. This CDR3 contains 14 residues. With V trimmed by 3 bases and J by 4 bases, 9 bases remained unmatched. Germline values: CDR1 DFQATT, CDR2 SNEGSKA (reference sequence). CDR3 nucleotide sequence: TGCAGTGCTAGGGCCGCCACAGGGGTATACGAGCAGTACTTC. It specifies CSARAATGVYEQYF.

In this sample, this clonotype turned up a few times. This chain links TRBV12-3 or TRBV12-4 with TRBJ2-7; TRBD1 aligns across 9 bases. The CDR3 sequence is 16 residues long. V dropped 5 bases and J dropped 0; count of bases not matched to a gene: 8. The CDR3 DNA sequence: TGTGCCAGCAGTCCCGGGACAGGGTTTTCCTCCTACGAGCAGTACGTC. It encodes CASSPGTGFSSYEQYV.

The V and J genes are TRBV20-1 and TRBJ2-7, with a weak D call TRBD2 (5 bases). V gave up 1 base and J gave up 5 bases, with 12 bases separating them. Germline V gene sequence: CDR1 DFQATT, CDR2 SNEGSKA (reference sequence). CDR3 size: 13 residues. Written as DNA, the CDR3 is TGCAGTGCTAGAGTCTCGGGGTGGAACGAGCAGTACTTC. Translated: CSARVSGWNEQYF.

The chain recombines TRBV4-3 with TRBJ1-6, with 7 bases lining up with TRBD1. CDR1 is LGHNA and CDR2 is YSLEER in the germline V gene. The junction had 10 bases not matched to a gene; V was cut back by 0 bases and J by 8 bases. This CDR3 is built from 17 residues. The chain's CDR3 is CASSQDFTRQGDSPLHF. The DNA of the CDR3 is TGCGCCAGCAGCCAAGATTTTACGAGACAGGGCGATTCACCCCTCCACTTT.

In this sample, this clonotype turned up a few times. The DNA of the CDR3 is TGCGCCAGCAGCTCCGGGGCTAGCGGGGGGGCTCATGAGCAGTTCTTC. It is translated as CASSSGASGGAHEQFF. The chain links TRBV5-1 to TRBJ2-1, with TRBD2 matching 12 bases. The V segment lost 3 bases and the J segment 8 bases; nucleotides outside the gene matches: 9. This CDR3 comprises 16 residues. Germline V gene sequence: CDR1 SGHRS, CDR2 YFSETQ.

The chain links TRBV15 to TRBJ1-1; D is unresolved. CDR1 is LNHNV and CDR2 is YYDKDF in the germline V gene (reference sequence). The CDR3 spans 12 residues. The germline V and J ends were trimmed by 0 bases and 9 bases, with 8 bases remaining between them. CDR3 in DNA: TGTGCCACCAGCAGAGATGGCACGAAAGCTTTCTTT. Translating gives CATSRDGTKAFF.

V and J are TRBV20-1 and TRBJ2-5, with 10 bases identical to TRBD1. V lost 6 bases and J lost 5; bases outside the gene matches: 6. Germline V gene lookup returns CDR1 DFQATT and CDR2 SNEGSKA (reference sequence). This CDR3 has 13 amino acids. The CDR3 protein is CSAGQGSEETQYF. CDR3 nucleotides: TGCAGTGCGGGACAGGGGAGTGAGGAGACCCAGTACTTC.

This clonotype was observed a handful of times. The chain is built from TRBV6-1 and TRBJ1-2; 10 bases are shared with TRBD1. CDR3 length: 18 amino acids. Germline assignment: CDR1 MNHNS and CDR2 SASEGT. The junction had 16 bases not matched to a gene; V was cut back by 6 bases and J by 3 bases. The CDR3 here is CASSLTGGGSLSHYGYTF. Here the CDR3 DNA reads TGTGCCAGCAGCTTGACAGGGGGCGGCTCTCTGAGCCACTATGGCTACACCTTC.

Ten or more counts support this clonotype. The chain couples TRBV5-1 to TRBJ2-7, with a tentative D call TRBD2 (6 bases). This CDR3 is built from 13 residues. Germline loops: CDR1 SGHRS, CDR2 YFSETQ. Trimming took off 4 bases at V and 4 bases at J, with 12 bases between the two ends. CDR3 sequence (DNA): TGCGCCAGCAGCGGGGGGACTGTTTACGAGCAGTACTTC. This codes for CASSGGTVYEQYF.